The TCR beta chain under discussion was sequenced for a study of OX40 agonist ivuxolimab in advanced cancers. Overall study: The patients got ivuxolimab, which is an agonistic anti-OX40 (CD134) antibody. Points from the study as a whole: The study found among the lowest clonal expansion in partial responders at 0.1-3.0 mg/kg. Within 6 weeks, CD4+ and CD8+ blood T cells expanded clonally at 0.1 to 3.0 mg/kg.

Germline loops: CDR1 SGDLS, CDR2 YYNGEE. Between the trimmed V and J ends, which lost 3 bases and 6 bases, there was a span of 16 bases. This CDR3 comprises 15 residues. Sequencing used immunoSEQ multiplex PCR; TCRdb keeps in-frame clones, though not all of them. The table records around 68,000 clones, over 80% of them present only once. To note about this clone: As yet, its antigen is unknown.

The gene calls are TRBV9 and TRBJ2-1; D call uncertain. The sample in question was CD4+ or CD8+ T cells sorted from blood, obtained in a trial of the OX40 agonist ivuxolimab. The receptor's source is an adult with an advanced solid tumor such as melanoma, head and neck, liver or kidney cancer. CDR3 coding DNA: TGTGCCAGCAGCGCCCTACCGGGCCGGCGCAATGAGCAGTTCTTC. It translates to CASSALPGRRNEQFF.